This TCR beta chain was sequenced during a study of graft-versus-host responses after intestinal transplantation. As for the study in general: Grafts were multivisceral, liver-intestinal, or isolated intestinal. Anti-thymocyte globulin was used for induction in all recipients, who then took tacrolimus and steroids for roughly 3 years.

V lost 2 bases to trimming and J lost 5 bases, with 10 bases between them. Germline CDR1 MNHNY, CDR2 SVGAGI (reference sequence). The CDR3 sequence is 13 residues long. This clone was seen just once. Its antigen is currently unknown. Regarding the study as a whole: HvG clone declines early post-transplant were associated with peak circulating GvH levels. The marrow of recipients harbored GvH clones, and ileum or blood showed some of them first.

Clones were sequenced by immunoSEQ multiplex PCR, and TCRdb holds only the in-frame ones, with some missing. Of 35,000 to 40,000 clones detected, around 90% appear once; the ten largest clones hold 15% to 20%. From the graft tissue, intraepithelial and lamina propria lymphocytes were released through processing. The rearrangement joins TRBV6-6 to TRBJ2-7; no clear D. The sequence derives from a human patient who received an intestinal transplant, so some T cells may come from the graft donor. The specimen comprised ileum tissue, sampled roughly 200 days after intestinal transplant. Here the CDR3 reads CASSYPPADEQYF. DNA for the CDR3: TGTGCCAGCAGTTACCCACCCGCGGACGAGCAGTACTTC.